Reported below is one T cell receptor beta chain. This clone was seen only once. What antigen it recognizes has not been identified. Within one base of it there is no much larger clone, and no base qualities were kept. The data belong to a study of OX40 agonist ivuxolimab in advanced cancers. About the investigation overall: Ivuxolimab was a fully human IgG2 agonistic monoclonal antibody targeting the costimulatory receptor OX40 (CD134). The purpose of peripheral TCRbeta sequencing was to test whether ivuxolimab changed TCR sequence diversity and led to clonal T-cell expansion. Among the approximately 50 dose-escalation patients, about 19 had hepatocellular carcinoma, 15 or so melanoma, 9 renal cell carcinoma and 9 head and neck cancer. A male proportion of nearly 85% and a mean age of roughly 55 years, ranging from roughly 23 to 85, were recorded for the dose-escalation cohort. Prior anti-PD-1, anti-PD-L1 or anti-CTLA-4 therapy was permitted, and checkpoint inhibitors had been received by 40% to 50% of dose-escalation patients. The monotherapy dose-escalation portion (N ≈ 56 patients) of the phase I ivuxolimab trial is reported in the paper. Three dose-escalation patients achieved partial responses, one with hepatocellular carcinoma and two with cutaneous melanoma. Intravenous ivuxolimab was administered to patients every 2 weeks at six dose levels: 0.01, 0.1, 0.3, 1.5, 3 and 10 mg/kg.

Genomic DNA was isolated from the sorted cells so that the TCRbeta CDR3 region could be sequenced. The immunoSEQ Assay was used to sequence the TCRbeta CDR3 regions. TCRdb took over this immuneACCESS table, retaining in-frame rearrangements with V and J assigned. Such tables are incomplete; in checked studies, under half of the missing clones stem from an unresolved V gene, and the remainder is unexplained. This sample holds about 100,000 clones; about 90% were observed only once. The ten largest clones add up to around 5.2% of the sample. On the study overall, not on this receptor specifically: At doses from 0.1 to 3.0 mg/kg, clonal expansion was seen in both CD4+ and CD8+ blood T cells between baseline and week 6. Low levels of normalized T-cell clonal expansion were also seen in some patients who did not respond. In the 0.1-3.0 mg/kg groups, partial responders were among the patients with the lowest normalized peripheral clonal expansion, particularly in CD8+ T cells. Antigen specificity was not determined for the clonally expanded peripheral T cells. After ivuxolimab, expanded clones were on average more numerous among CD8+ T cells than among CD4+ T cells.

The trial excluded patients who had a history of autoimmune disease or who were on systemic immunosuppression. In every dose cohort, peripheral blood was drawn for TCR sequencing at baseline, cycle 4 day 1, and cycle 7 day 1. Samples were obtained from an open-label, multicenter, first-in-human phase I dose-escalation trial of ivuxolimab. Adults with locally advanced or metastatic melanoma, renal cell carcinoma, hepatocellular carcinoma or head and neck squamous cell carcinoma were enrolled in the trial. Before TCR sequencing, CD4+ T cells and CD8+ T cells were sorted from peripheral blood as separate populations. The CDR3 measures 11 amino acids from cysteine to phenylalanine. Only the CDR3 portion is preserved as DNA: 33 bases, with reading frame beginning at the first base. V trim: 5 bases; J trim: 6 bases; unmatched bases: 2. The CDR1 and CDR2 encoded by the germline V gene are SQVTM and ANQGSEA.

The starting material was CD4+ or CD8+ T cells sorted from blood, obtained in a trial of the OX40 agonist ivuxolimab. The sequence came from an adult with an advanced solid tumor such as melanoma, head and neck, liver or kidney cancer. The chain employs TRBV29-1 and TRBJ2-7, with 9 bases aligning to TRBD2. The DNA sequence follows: TGCAGCGTTAGAGCGGGGGGCGAGCAGTACTTC. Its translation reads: CSVRAGGEQYF.